These 32 T cell receptor beta chains share one sample of origin, sequenced in a study of CD8 T cells in Susac syndrome (dated by TCRdb to between 2017 and 2020). Receptors were amplified or captured by the immunoSEQ multiplex PCR assay. RNA was extracted using the RNeasy kit, and about 0.45 to 1 ug of the RNA was reverse transcribed with random hexamers. The raw public reads went through TCRdb reprocessing: fastp at Q25, MiXCR clone calling, in-frame beta chains kept. Each entry is one CDR3 protein sequence, shown with its most common DNA and genes. The sample includes about 300,000 distinct CDR3 sequences, with roughly nine tenths observed a single time. Together, the top ten hold roughly 0.07% of the sample. What was sequenced was CD4+ T cells from PBMCs. The receptors originated from a human donor with multiple sclerosis.

The genes are TRBV30 and TRBJ2-3, with a weak D call TRBD2 (5 bases). V was clipped by 3 bases and J by 2 bases, with 9 bases between them. Germline V gene lookup returns CDR1 GTSNPN and CDR2 SVGIG (reference sequence). CDR3 length equals 13 residues. The CDR3 loop is CAWSPGNTDTQYF. Here the CDR3 DNA reads TGTGCCTGGAGCCCGGGAAACACAGATACGCAGTATTTT.

The chain combines TRBV6-5 with TRBJ2-7; 10 nucleotides line up with TRBD2. Looked up from germline, CDR1 is MNHEY and CDR2 is SVGAGI. The CDR3 sequence is 17 residues long. The V segment lost 0 bases and the J segment 1 base; nucleotides outside the gene matches: 6. CDR3 coding DNA: TGTGCCAGCAGTTACTCGAGAACTAGCGGGACGTCCTACGAGCAGTACTTC. Residues: CASSYSRTSGTSYEQYF.

The chain has TRBV6-5 and TRBJ1-1, with 7 bases aligning to TRBD1. Germline values: CDR1 MNHEY, CDR2 SVGAGI. The CDR3 runs to 17 residues. The trim removed 0 bases at V and 0 bases at J, leaving 7 bases unmatched. The CDR3 DNA follows: TGTGCCAGCAGTTACTCCAACAGGGGCTGGATGAACACTGAAGCTTTCTTT. This codes for CASSYSNRGWMNTEAFF.

This clonotype was found once. A junction end diverges from the germline sequence, so it may reflect a read error. The chain joins TRBV13 to TRBJ2-3; 8 positions agree with TRBD1. Germline V gives CDR1 PRHDT, CDR2 FYEKMQ (reference sequence). The CDR3 contains 15 residues. Written as DNA, the CDR3 is TGTGCCAGCAGCCTAGGACAGGGAAGCACAGATACGCAGTATTTT. Translation: CASSLGQGSTDTQYF.

The gene calls are TRBV5-1 and TRBJ1-1, with 9 bases that match TRBD1. Germline V gives CDR1 SGHRS, CDR2 YFSETQ. The CDR3 is made up of 16 amino acids. J was trimmed by 3 bases and V by 0 bases; bases with no gene match: 6. CDR3 in amino acids: CASSLERTGADTEAFF. CDR3 DNA sequence: TGCGCCAGCAGCTTGGAGCGGACAGGGGCGGACACTGAAGCTTTCTTT.

The rearrangement links TRBV24-1 to TRBJ2-3, with a tentative D call TRBD2 (7 bases). The CDR3 runs to 18 residues. Germline assignment: CDR1 KGHDR and CDR2 SFDVKD. Trimming took off 3 bases at V and 4 bases at J, with 22 bases between the two ends. CDR3 in amino acids: CATSDRRFEGGGPDTQYF. CDR3 sequence (DNA): TGTGCCACCAGTGATAGACGATTTGAGGGAGGGGGACCAGATACGCAGTATTTT.

The gene calls are TRBV4-3 and TRBJ1-1, with D unresolved. CDR3 length: 15 amino acids. The V gene lost 1 base and the J gene lost 1 base, with 10 bases spanning the gap. CDR1 and CDR2 from the germline V gene are LGHNA and YSLEER. In DNA, the CDR3 is TGCGCCAGCAGCCAAGTAGACGCCCCGAACACTGAAGCTTTCTTT. It translates to CASSQVDAPNTEAFF.

The rearrangement joins TRBV4-2 to TRBJ2-6; D might be TRBD1 or TRBD2, each matching 5 bases. There are 16 residues in the CDR3. V lost 3 bases and J lost 2, with 11 bases in between. Germline CDR1 reads LGHNA; CDR2 reads YNFKEQ. The DNA for the CDR3 is TGTGCCAGCAGCCAGAGATGGGACCCTGGGGCCAACGTCCTGACTTTC. Amino acid sequence: CASSQRWDPGANVLTF.

This chain uses TRBV5-1 with TRBJ2-7; 7 bases match TRBD1. Germline CDR1 is SGHRS and CDR2 is YFSETQ. V shed 7 bases and J 4 bases; nucleotides not matched to a gene: 11. The CDR3 loop spans 14 amino acids. Here the CDR3 DNA reads TGCGCCAGCCGTATCCGGGACAGCAGATACGAGCAGTACTTC. Protein product: CASRIRDSRYEQYF. Complete variable domain (other parts from reference TRBV5-1 and TRBJ2-7): KAGVTQTPRYLIKTRGQQVTLSCSPISGHRSVSWYQQTPGQGLQFLFEYFSETQRNKGNFPGRFSGRQFSNSRSEMNVSTLELGDSALYLCASRIRDSRYEQYFGPGTRLTVT.

The rearrangement links TRBV10-2 to TRBJ1-4; no clear D gene. From germline, CDR1 is WSHSY and CDR2 SAAADI. V dropped 0 bases and J dropped 5 bases, with 13 bases sitting between them. The CDR3 loop spans 16 amino acids. The CDR3: CASSESLAGNNEKLFF. The CDR3 region has the DNA TGCGCCAGCAGTGAGTCTCTGGCGGGGAACAATGAAAAACTGTTTTTT.

The V gene is TRBV3-1, the J gene TRBJ1-3, with 7 bases lining up with TRBD1. V lost 2 bases and J lost 2; bases outside the gene matches: 6. This CDR3 spans 16 amino acids. Germline V gene lookup returns CDR1 LGHDT and CDR2 YNNKEL (reference sequence). The DNA of the CDR3 is TGTGCCAGCAGCCAAATGGACAGGTCGCCTGGAAACACCATATATTTT. It encodes CASSQMDRSPGNTIYF.

This chain joins TRBV4-2 and TRBJ1-4; tentatively, D is TRBD1 (6 bases). Looked up from germline, CDR1 is LGHNA and CDR2 is YNFKEQ. The CDR3 has 15 residues. Between the trimmed V and J ends, which lost 1 base and 7 bases, there was a span of 13 bases. The CDR3 loop reads CASSQGGAGGEKLFF. The CDR3 DNA follows: TGTGCCAGCAGCCAAGGGGGGGCAGGTGGTGAAAAACTGTTTTTT.

This clonotype has a single count. One end of the junction does not line up with germline, which may come from a read error. The genes are TRBV5-1 and TRBJ1-2, with D possibly being TRBD1 (5 bases). CDR1 is SGHRS, CDR2 YFSETQ, per germline. The CDR3 loop spans 14 amino acids. CDR3 loop: CVSSLVGDGNGYTF. The DNA for the CDR3 is TGCGTCAGCAGCCTGGTCGGGGACGGGAATGGCTACACCTTC.

DNA for the CDR3: TGTGCCAGCAGCCGCCCCGCAGGCCTAGCGGGAGGGAACACCGGGGAGCTGTTTTTT. Translation gives CASSRPAGLAGGNTGELFF. V is TRBV7-9 and J is TRBJ2-2; 11 bases agree with TRBD2. J was trimmed by 1 base and V by 5 bases; bases with no gene match: 12. The CDR3 contains 19 residues. CDR1 is SEHNR and CDR2 is FQNEAQ in the germline V gene (reference sequence).

CDR3 sequence: CASGLLAGPQETQYF. The CDR3 coding sequence is TGTGCCAGCGGATTACTAGCGGGACCCCAAGAGACCCAGTACTTC. The chain uses TRBV25-1 and TRBJ2-5, with TRBD2 matching 10 bases. The CDR3 consists of 15 residues. From germline, CDR1 is MGHDK and CDR2 SYGVNS. J lost 1 base, V lost 8 bases, and 7 bases had no gene match.

The chain combines TRBV18 with TRBJ2-2; unclear D gene. The CDR3 runs to 15 residues. Germline CDR1 is KGHSH and CDR2 is LQKENI. Trimming cost V 1 base and J 7 bases, with 13 bases left between them. The CDR3 protein is CASSPRGGFRGELFF. The DNA of the CDR3 is TGTGCCAGCTCACCACGTGGCGGATTTCGCGGGGAGCTGTTTTTT.

The chain recombines TRBV20-1 with TRBJ2-1; 7 bases align to TRBD1. V dropped 6 bases and J dropped 8; count of bases not matched to a gene: 16. The CDR3 covers 15 residues. Germline CDR1 and CDR2: DFQATT and SNEGSKA (reference sequence). The CDR3 reads CSADPRQGSAHEQFF. CDR3 in DNA: TGCAGTGCCGACCCCCGACAGGGATCCGCCCATGAGCAGTTCTTC.

V usage is TRBV4-2 and J usage is TRBJ2-5; 10 nucleotides line up with TRBD2. After removal of 2 bases from V and 5 bases from J, the junction contained 5 bases not matched to a gene. The CDR3 has 15 residues. Germline V gives CDR1 LGHNA, CDR2 YNFKEQ. CDR3 coding DNA: TGTGCCAGCAGCCAAAACCCACTAGCGGGGGAGACCCAGTACTTC. This codes for CASSQNPLAGETQYF.

The gene calls are TRBV19 and TRBJ2-5; 7 bases match TRBD1. Trimming at V came to 5 bases and at J to 7 bases, leaving 7 bases not matched to a gene. Germline loops: CDR1 LNHDA, CDR2 SQIVND (reference sequence). The CDR3 contains 13 residues. The CDR3 protein is CASSVGGAGTQYF. The CDR3 nucleotides are TGTGCCAGTAGTGTAGGGGGCGCGGGGACCCAGTACTTC. Combining the CDR3 with reference TRBV19 and TRBJ2-5 gives the whole variable domain DGGITQSPKYLFRKEGQNVTLSCEQNLNHDAMYWYRQDPGQGLRLIYYSQIVNDFQKGDIAEGYSVSREKKESFPLTVTSAQKNPTAFYLCASSVGGAGTQYFGPGTRLLVL.

The V and J genes are TRBV5-6 and TRBJ1-1; no definite D call. The CDR3 runs to 13 residues. Per the germline V gene, CDR1 is SGHDT and CDR2 is YYEEEE. The V gene lost 2 bases and the J gene lost 1 base, with 6 bases spanning the gap. The DNA for the CDR3 is TGTGCCAGCAGCTTTGCAAGGAACACTGAAGCTTTCTTT. Amino acid sequence: CASSFARNTEAFF.

This sequence joins TRBV7-2 and TRBJ2-7; D tentatively fits TRBD1 or TRBD2 (5 bases each). Trimming removed 6 bases at V and 5 bases at J, with 14 bases between. Germline lookup yields CDR1 SGHTA and CDR2 FQGNSA. The CDR3 has 13 amino acids. The CDR3 DNA follows: TGTGCCAGCAGGGTTGGGGGTACCGACGAGCAGTACTTC. Residues: CASRVGGTDEQYF.

This chain's CDR3 is CAWSVGGSYTF. CDR3 bases: TGTGCCTGGAGTGTGGGGGGAAGCTACACCTTC. V gene TRBV30 combines with J gene TRBJ1-2; possible D gene TRBD1, 5 bases. Germline V lookup: CDR1 GTSNPN, CDR2 SVGIG (reference sequence). V lost 0 bases and J 9 bases, leaving 8 bases between the germline ends. The CDR3 extends over 11 amino acids.

In nucleotides, the CDR3 is TGTGCCACCAGCAGCGGGACCACCAACTATGGCTACACCTTC. Encoded protein: CATSSGTTNYGYTF. The chain couples TRBV15 to TRBJ1-2; the D gene is possibly TRBD1 (5 bases). Germline values: CDR1 LNHNV, CDR2 YYDKDF (reference sequence). CDR3 size: 14 residues. V shed 3 bases and J shed 2 bases, with 10 bases lying between them.

This chain links TRBV20-1 with TRBJ2-3, with D unresolved. Germline V lookup: CDR1 DFQATT, CDR2 SNEGSKA (reference sequence). This CDR3 spans 14 amino acids. The germline V and J ends were trimmed by 1 base and 3 bases, with 11 bases remaining between them. The CDR3 DNA reads TGCAGTGCTAGAGGGGGAATCGAAACAGATACGCAGTATTTT. This codes for CSARGGIETDTQYF.

This rearrangement joins TRBV5-4 to TRBJ2-5; the match to TRBD2 covers 8 bases. There are 15 residues in the CDR3. Germline V CDR1 and CDR2: SGHNT, YYREEE (reference sequence). Trimming at V came to 0 bases and at J to 2 bases, leaving 3 bases not matched to a gene. CDR3: CASSLGSGRQETQYF. As DNA, the CDR3 is TGTGCCAGCAGCTTGGGAAGCGGGAGACAAGAGACCCAGTACTTC.

The V and J genes are TRBV6-5 and TRBJ1-2; TRBD1 matches 9 bases. CDR1 MNHEY and CDR2 SVGAGI come from the germline V gene. The CDR3 totals 15 residues. J gave up 4 bases and V 4 bases, and 7 bases lay outside the gene matches. This CDR3 reads CASSSDRGESYGYTF. The CDR3 coding sequence is TGTGCCAGCAGTTCGGACAGGGGAGAGTCCTATGGCTACACCTTC.

This chain uses TRBV5-1 with TRBJ2-7; the D is unclear. CDR3 length: 13 residues. Germline CDR1 SGHRS, CDR2 YFSETQ. V dropped 2 bases and J dropped 2 bases, with 8 bases sitting between them. CDR3 nucleotide sequence: TGCGCCAGCAGCTTTGACACACCCTACGAGCAGTACTTC. This gives the protein CASSFDTPYEQYF.

This clonotype came up once. The genes are TRBV18 and TRBJ1-2; D is unresolved. Trimming took 2 bases from V and 7 from J, leaving 8 bases between them. This CDR3 spans 12 amino acids. Germline V gene sequence: CDR1 KGHSH, CDR2 LQKENI. Here the CDR3 DNA reads TGTGCCAGCTCACCAGGAGGGCCTGGCTACACCTTC. It specifies CASSPGGPGYTF.

In its sample, this clonotype was seen a few times. This sequence joins TRBV25-1 and TRBJ1-2; weak D call: TRBD1 (5 bases). V shed 4 bases and J shed 3 bases, with 9 bases lying between them. The length of the CDR3 is 13 residues. Germline V CDR1 and CDR2: MGHDK, SYGVNS. The CDR3: CASSAGPHYGYTF. For the CDR3, the DNA is TGTGCCAGCAGTGCGGGGCCGCACTATGGCTACACCTTC.

This chain uses TRBV14 with TRBJ2-3; perhaps TRBD1 as D (6 bases). This CDR3 is 13 amino acids long. Germline CDR1 and CDR2: SGHDN and FVKESK. The germline V and J ends were trimmed by 6 bases and 3 bases, with 10 bases remaining between them. CDR3 region: CASRRTATDTQYF. In DNA, the CDR3 is TGTGCCAGCAGGCGGACAGCAACAGATACGCAGTATTTT.

The rearrangement uses TRBV20-1 and TRBJ1-3; D is uncertain. CDR1 is DFQATT, CDR2 SNEGSKA, per germline (reference sequence). CDR3 length equals 15 residues. The ends were cut back, 3 bases at V and 0 bases at J, with 12 bases in the middle. The CDR3 is CSASFDFYSGNTIYF. As DNA, the CDR3 is TGCAGTGCTAGCTTTGATTTTTACTCTGGAAACACCATATATTTT.

This clonotype was counted once. This rearrangement joins TRBV12-3 or TRBV12-4 to TRBJ1-1; a possible D gene is TRBD1 (6 bases). This CDR3 is 13 amino acids long. V lost 1 base to trimming and J lost 4 bases, with 7 bases between them. CDR3 sequence: CASSLDRVTEAFF. CDR3 bases: TGTGCCAGCAGTTTAGACAGGGTCACTGAAGCTTTCTTT.